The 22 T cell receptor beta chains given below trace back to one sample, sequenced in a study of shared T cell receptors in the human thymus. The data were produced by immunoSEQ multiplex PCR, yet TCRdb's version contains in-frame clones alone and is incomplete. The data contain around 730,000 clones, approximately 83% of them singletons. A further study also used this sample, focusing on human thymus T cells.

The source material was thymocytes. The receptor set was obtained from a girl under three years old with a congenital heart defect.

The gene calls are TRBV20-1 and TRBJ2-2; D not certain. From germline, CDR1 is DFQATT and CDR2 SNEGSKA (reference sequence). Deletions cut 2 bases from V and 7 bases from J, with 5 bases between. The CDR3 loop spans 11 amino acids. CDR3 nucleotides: TGCAGTGCTAGAATGAGCGGGGAGCTGTTTTTT. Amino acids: CSARMSGELFF.

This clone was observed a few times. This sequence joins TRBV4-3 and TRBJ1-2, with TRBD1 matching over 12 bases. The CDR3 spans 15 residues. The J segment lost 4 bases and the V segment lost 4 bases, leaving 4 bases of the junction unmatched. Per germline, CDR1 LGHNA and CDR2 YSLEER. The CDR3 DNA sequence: TGCGCCAGCAGCCGCGGGACAGGGGGCGGCTATGGCTACACCTTC. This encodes CASSRGTGGGYGYTF.

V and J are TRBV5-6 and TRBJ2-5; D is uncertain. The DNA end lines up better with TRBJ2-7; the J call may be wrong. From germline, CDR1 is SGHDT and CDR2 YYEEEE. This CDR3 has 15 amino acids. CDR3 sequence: CASSRLSGVSYEQYF. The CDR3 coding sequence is TGTGCCAGCAGCCGGCTGTCGGGTGTCTCGTACGAGCAGTACTTC.

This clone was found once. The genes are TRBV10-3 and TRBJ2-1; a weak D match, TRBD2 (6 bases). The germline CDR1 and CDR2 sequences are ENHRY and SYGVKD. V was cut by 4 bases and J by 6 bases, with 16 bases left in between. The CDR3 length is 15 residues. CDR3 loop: CAISVTGDSPNEQFF. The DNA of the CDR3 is TGTGCCATCAGTGTCACGGGGGACTCTCCCAATGAGCAGTTCTTC.

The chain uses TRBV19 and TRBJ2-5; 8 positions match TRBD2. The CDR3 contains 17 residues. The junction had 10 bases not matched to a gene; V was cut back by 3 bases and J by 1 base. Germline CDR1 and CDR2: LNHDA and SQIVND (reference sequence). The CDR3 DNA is TGTGCCAGTAGTATTGGGACGGTAGCGGGGATCCAAGAGACCCAGTACTTC. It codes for CASSIGTVAGIQETQYF.

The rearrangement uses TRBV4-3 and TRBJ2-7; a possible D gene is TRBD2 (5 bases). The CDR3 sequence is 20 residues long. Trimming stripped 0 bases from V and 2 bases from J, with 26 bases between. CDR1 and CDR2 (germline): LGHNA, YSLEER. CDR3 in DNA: TGCGCCAGCAGCCAAGATATGAGTTTGCGAGGGCCTCCTCGTCCCTACGAGCAGTACTTC. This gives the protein CASSQDMSLRGPPRPYEQYF.

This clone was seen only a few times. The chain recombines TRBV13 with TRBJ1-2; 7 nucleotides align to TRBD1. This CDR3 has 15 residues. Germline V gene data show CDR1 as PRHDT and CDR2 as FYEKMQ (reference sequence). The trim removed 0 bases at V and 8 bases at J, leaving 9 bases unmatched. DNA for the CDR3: TGTGCCAGCAGCTTAGGAGGGAACAGGGGAAGGGGCTACACCTTC. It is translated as CASSLGGNRGRGYTF.

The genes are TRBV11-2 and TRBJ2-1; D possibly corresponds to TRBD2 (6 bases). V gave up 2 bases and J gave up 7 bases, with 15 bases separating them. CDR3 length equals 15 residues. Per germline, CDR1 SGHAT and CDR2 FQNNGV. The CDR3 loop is CASSLQLAYRNEQFF. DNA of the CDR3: TGTGCCAGCAGCTTACAGCTAGCGTACAGGAATGAGCAGTTCTTC. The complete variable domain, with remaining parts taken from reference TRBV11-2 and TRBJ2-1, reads EAGVAQSPRYKIIEKRQSVAFWCNPISGHATLYWYQQILGQGPKLLIQFQNNGVVDDSQLPKDRFSAERLKGVDSTLKIQPAKLEDSAVYLCASSLQLAYRNEQFFGPGTRLTVL.

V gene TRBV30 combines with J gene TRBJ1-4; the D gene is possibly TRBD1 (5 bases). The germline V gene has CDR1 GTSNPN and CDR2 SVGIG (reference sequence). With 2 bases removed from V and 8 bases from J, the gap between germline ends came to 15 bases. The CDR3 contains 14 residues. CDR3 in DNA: TGTGCCTGGAGTCCACACGGGGGTAGCGAAAAACTGTTTTTT. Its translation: CAWSPHGGSEKLFF.

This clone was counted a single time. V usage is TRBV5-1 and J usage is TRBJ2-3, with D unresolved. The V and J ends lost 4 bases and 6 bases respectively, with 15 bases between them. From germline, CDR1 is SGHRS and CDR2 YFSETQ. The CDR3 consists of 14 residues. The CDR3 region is CASSEVAIKDTQYF. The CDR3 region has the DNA TGCGCCAGCAGCGAGGTTGCGATCAAGGATACGCAGTATTTT. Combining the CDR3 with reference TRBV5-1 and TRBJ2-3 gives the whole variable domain KAGVTQTPRYLIKTRGQQVTLSCSPISGHRSVSWYQQTPGQGLQFLFEYFSETQRNKGNFPGRFSGRQFSNSRSEMNVSTLELGDSALYLCASSEVAIKDTQYFGPGTRLTVL.

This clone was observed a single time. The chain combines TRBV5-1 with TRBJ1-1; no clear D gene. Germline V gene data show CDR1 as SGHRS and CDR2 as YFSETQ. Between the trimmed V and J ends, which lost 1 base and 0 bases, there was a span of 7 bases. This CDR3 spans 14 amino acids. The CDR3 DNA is TGCGCCAGCAGCTTGAACCAGATGAACACTGAAGCTTTCTTT. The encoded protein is CASSLNQMNTEAFF. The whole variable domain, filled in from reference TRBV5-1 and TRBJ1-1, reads KAGVTQTPRYLIKTRGQQVTLSCSPISGHRSVSWYQQTPGQGLQFLFEYFSETQRNKGNFPGRFSGRQFSNSRSEMNVSTLELGDSALYLCASSLNQMNTEAFFGQGTRLTVV.

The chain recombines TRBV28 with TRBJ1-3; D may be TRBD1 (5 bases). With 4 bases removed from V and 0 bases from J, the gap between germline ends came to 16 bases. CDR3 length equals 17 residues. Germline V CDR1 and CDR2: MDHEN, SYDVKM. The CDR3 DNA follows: TGTGCCAGCAGTTGGCTCAGGGAAGTTAGCTCTGGAAACACCATATATTTT. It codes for CASSWLREVSSGNTIYF.

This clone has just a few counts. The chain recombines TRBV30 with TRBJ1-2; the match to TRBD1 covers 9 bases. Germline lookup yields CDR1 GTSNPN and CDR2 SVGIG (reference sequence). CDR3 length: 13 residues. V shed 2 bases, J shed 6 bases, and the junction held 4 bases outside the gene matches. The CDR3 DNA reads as TGTGCCTGGAGTCTCGGGACAGGGAATGGCTACACCTTC. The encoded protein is CAWSLGTGNGYTF.

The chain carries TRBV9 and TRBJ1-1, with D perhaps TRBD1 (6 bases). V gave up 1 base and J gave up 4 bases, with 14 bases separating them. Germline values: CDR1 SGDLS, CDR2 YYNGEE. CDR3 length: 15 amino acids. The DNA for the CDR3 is TGTGCCAGCAGCGTAATGGCGGACAGAGTCACTGAAGCTTTCTTT. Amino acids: CASSVMADRVTEAFF.

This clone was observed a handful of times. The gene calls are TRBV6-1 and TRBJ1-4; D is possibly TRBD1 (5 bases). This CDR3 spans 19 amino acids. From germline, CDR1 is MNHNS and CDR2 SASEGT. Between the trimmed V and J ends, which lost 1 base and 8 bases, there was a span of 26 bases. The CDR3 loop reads CASSEGSYVGGFIPEKLFF. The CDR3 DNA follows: TGTGCCAGCAGTGAAGGCTCCTATGTCGGGGGTTTTATTCCCGAAAAACTGTTTTTT.

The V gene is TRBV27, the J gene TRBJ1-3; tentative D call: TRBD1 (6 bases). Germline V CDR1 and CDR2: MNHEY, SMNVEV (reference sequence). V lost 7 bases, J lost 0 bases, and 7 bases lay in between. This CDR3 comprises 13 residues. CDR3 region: CASIGGSGNTIYF. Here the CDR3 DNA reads TGTGCCAGCATAGGGGGCTCTGGAAACACCATATATTTT.

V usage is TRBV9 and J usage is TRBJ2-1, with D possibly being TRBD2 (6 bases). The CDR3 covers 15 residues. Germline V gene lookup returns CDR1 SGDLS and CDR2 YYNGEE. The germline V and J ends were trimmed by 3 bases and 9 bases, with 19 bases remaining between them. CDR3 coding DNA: TGTGCCAGCAGCGCCGTGACTAGTTTCCTGTCTGAGCAGTTCTTC. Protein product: CASSAVTSFLSEQFF. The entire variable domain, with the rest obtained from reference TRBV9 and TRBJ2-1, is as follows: DSGVTQTPKHLITATGQRVTLRCSPRSGDLSVYWYQQSLDQGLQFLIQYYNGEERAKGNILERFSAQQFPDLHSELNLSSLELGDSALYFCASSAVTSFLSEQFFGPGTRLTVL.

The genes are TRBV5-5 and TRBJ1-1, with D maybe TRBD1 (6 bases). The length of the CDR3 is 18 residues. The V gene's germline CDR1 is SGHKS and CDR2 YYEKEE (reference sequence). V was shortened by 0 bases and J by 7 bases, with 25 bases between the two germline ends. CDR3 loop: CASSLDAPFVRGRVEAFF. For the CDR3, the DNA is TGTGCCAGCAGCTTGGACGCCCCTTTCGTCAGGGGAAGGGTTGAAGCTTTCTTT.

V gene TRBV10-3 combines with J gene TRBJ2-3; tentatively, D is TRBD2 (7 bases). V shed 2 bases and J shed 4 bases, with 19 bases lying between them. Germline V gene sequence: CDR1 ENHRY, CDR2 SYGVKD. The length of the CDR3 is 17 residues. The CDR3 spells CAISEGVDGGLADTQYF. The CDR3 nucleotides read TGTGCCATCAGTGAGGGGGTAGACGGGGGGCTCGCAGATACGCAGTATTTT.

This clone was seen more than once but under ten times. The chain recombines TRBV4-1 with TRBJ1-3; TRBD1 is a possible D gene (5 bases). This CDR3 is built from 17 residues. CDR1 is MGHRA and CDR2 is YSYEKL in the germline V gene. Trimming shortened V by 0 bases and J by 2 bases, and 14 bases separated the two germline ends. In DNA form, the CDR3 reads TGCGCCAGCAGCCAAGAGGCAAGGGGTACGACTGGAAACACCATATATTTT. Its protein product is CASSQEARGTTGNTIYF.

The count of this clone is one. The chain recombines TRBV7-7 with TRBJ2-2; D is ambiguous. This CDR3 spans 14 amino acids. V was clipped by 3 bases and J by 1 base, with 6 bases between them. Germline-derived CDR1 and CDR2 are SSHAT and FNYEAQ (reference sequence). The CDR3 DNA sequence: TGTGCCAGCAGCTTCGTCGGGAACACCGGGGAGCTGTTTTTT. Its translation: CASSFVGNTGELFF.

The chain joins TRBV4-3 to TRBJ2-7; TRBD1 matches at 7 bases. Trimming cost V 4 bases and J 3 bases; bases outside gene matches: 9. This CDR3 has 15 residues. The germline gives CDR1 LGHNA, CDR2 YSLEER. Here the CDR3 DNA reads TGCGCCAGCAGCCGAGCTGTCGGACAGGTCTACGAGCAGTACTTC. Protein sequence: CASSRAVGQVYEQYF.